The present entry profiles one TCR beta chain with its context. Its specificity is not known. The sample belongs to a study of read filtering for tumor transcriptome and immune sequencing. Across the whole study: Among patients, approximately 16 were male and 14 female, aged 47 to 80 (mean roughly 64). RNA-seq yielded only about 75 to 1,400 TCR reads, IR-seq about 4 to 10.27 million.

Between the trimmed V and J ends, which lost 6 bases and 7 bases, there was a span of 16 bases. This CDR3 is built from 12 residues. Germline values: CDR1 DFQATT, CDR2 SNEGSKA (reference sequence). The library was built from around 380 ng RNA with molecular barcoded adaptors for alpha/delta and beta/gamma chains. TCRdb ran MiXCR on the reads and lists one entry per CDR3 protein. The repertoire includes 39,000 or so distinct CDR3 sequences, roughly 12% of them detected once, and about 29% sits in the top ten. Study observations and caveats: Compared with RNA-seq, IR-seq gave much higher clonotype depth and reliability. Correlation between methods rose after single-read clonotypes were removed.

What was sequenced was a population of CD138-negative cells sorted from bone marrow. The receptor was derived from a donor over 35 with multiple myeloma. The chain couples TRBV20-1 to TRBJ2-7; D is uncertain. The CDR3 sequence is CSARKGSGEQYF. The DNA of the CDR3 is TGCAGTGCACGGAAGGGCTCTGGGGAGCAGTACTTC.